This entry is about one T cell receptor beta chain. Which antigen it targets is not known. No base quality information exists; no much larger clone differs at one position. The CDR3 starts with the cysteine, ends with the phenylalanine, and has 13 residues. Only the CDR3 DNA stays, 39 bases, in frame from base 1. The junction carries 10 bases between V and J, which are trimmed by 5 bases and 5 bases respectively. Sequences SGHTA (CDR1) and FQGTGA (CDR2) are obtained from the germline V gene. This sample stems from a study of blood T cell repertoires in COVID-19 (dated by TCRdb to about 2020). About the full investigation: Samples from collaborators originated in the United States, Italy and Spain and spanned both the acute and convalescent phases of COVID-19. Where available, HLA class I and class II types were obtained from metadata supplied by the sample provider rather than from assay-based typing. The dataset comprised deeply sampled blood TCRbeta repertoires from subjects exposed to, actively infected with, or recovered from COVID-19. The samples were drawn from two sources: the first 160 participants of the ongoing ImmuneRACE study, and over 1,000 subjects contributed by 6 global collaborators. The repertoires were released in a freely available public database meant as a resource for research on the immune response to SARS-CoV-2. The material from the prospective study consisted of cDNA or gDNA derived from T cells, B-cell-depleted T cells, or PBMCs. The sample metadata nearly always contained a de-identified subject ID, COVID-19 status, age in years and sex.

Paper-wide results and their limitations: The quantity of clinical and demographic metadata differed by source and by participant and was supplied without curation.

The immunoSEQ Assay, a bias-controlled multiplex PCR, was used to amplify TCRbeta CDR3 regions from genomic DNA. The paper's processing steps were these. The number of nucleated cells in each sample was estimated from the amplification of reference gene primers within the assay. To quantify the absolute abundance of each unique TCRbeta CDR3 rearrangement, sequence reads were collapsed and filtered. For each sample, productive Simpson clonality was calculated as the square root of Simpson's diversity index over productive rearrangements. TCRdb obtained this table from immuneACCESS and retained in-frame rearrangements with V and J assigned. These tables miss some clones; where compared with another copy, unresolved V genes account for less than half of the shortfall, and the remainder is unexplained. Clonal size and the V and J genes are those of that table, whereas D and trimming came from the DNA. The sample records over 100,000 clones, around 80% of which are singletons. The ten largest clones represent approximately 4.3% of the sample.

Each collaborating institution followed its own protocols to collect whole blood in K2EDTA tubes. For TCRbeta analysis, collaborators shipped samples in one of three forms: frozen whole blood, isolated PBMCs, or DNA extracted from either of those sample types. Sequencing was done on a sample of peripheral blood. The TCR comes from a human donor in a cohort sampled during active or convalescent COVID-19. The chain uses TRBV7-3 and TRBJ2-1; there is no confident call for the D gene. The CDR3 loop reads CASSAVSDNEQFF. The sequenced DNA: TGTGCCAGCAGCGCCGTCAGCGACAATGAGCAGTTCTTC.